These 32 T cell receptor beta chains came from one sample sequenced in a study of vaccination effects on CD4 cells after COVID-19. Generated by immunoSEQ multiplex PCR, the TCRdb table keeps only in-frame clones and is missing some. The sample contains tens of thousands of clones, about 80% of which appear only once. Prior to sequencing, the ViraFEST assay stimulated PBMC with viral peptide pools, which expanded the antigen-specific CD4+ T cells. Culture proceeded for nine to eleven days, and CD4+ T cells were then isolated. According to the study, vaccine recipients showed no prior SARS-CoV-2 infection and negative nucleocapsid antibodies. The antigens of these receptors remain unknown. Here the sequenced sample was CD4+ T cells from PBMCs cultured with HCoV-OC43 spike peptides, taken before COVID-19 vaccination. Subset in this sample: HCoV-OC43 spike overlapping peptide pool stimulation. These receptors were collected from a human donor who received a COVID-19 vaccine.

The V call is TRBV28, the J call TRBJ1-2; D is ambiguous. Trimming removed 6 bases from V and 2 bases from J, with 10 bases in between. CDR3 length equals 13 residues. Germline V gene sequence: CDR1 MDHEN, CDR2 SYDVKM. In nucleotides, the CDR3 is TGTGCCAGCAGCTTAATTGGAAACTATGGCTACACCTTC. It codes for CASSLIGNYGYTF.

This clone was counted between two and nine times. This chain links TRBV2 with TRBJ1-5; 11 nucleotides line up with TRBD1. This CDR3 spans 13 amino acids. Germline trimming cut 6 bases from V and 5 bases from J; bases unmatched to any gene: 0. From germline, CDR1 is SNHLY and CDR2 FYNNEI. The chain's CDR3 is CASRGQGDQPQHF. CDR3 nucleotide sequence: TGTGCCAGCAGGGGACAGGGGGATCAGCCCCAGCATTTT.

The chain carries TRBV5-4 and TRBJ2-5; TRBD2 agrees at 8 bases. This CDR3 has 14 residues. V trimming: 3 bases; J trimming: 1 base; junction bases outside the gene matches: 2. Looked up from germline, CDR1 is SGHNT and CDR2 is YYREEE (reference sequence). CDR3 residues: CASSSAGVQETQYF. CDR3 in DNA: TGTGCCAGCAGCTCAGCGGGGGTCCAAGAGACCCAGTACTTC.

This sequence joins TRBV5-6 and TRBJ1-2, with 7 bases identical to TRBD1. The CDR3 totals 14 residues. The trim removed 7 bases at V and 5 bases at J, leaving 11 bases unmatched. Germline lookup yields CDR1 SGHDT and CDR2 YYEEEE. The DNA of the CDR3 is TGTGCCAGCTCCCCTGGACAGGTCCGATATGGCTACACCTTC. Translating gives CASSPGQVRYGYTF.

The chain uses TRBV18 and TRBJ1-1; 8 positions match TRBD1. The germline V gene encodes CDR1 KGHSH and CDR2 LQKENI. The CDR3 has 14 amino acids. V trimming: 4 bases; J trimming: 5 bases; junction bases outside the gene matches: 6. As DNA, the CDR3 is TGTGCCAGCTCACGTCAGGGGGCAAGGACTGAAGCTTTCTTT. Protein product: CASSRQGARTEAFF.

The rearrangement uses TRBV6-5 and TRBJ1-4; D remains unclear. The CDR3 runs to 14 residues. The V and J ends lost 7 bases and 0 bases respectively, with 9 bases between them. The germline gives CDR1 MNHEY, CDR2 SVGAGI. The CDR3 region has the DNA TGTGCCAGCACTTGGAGTGCAACTAATGAAAAACTGTTTTTT. It translates to CASTWSATNEKLFF.

The V gene is TRBV2, the J gene TRBJ2-1; 9 positions match TRBD2. The V gene's germline CDR1 is SNHLY and CDR2 FYNNEI. The CDR3 runs 14 residues. V shed 8 bases, J shed 7 bases, and the junction held 9 bases outside the gene matches. Written as DNA, the CDR3 is TGTGCCAGCCGGACTAGCGCGGCGAGTAATGAGCAGTTCTTC. Encoded protein: CASRTSAASNEQFF.

This clone came up once. The chain carries TRBV4-1 and TRBJ2-3; a weak D match, TRBD1 (6 bases). The V gene lost 4 bases and the J gene lost 1 base, with 12 bases spanning the gap. The CDR3 runs 15 residues. The V gene's germline CDR1 is MGHRA and CDR2 YSYEKL. DNA for the CDR3: TGCGCCAGCAGCCGAAAAGAGGGGGGCACAGATACGCAGTATTTT. Encoded protein: CASSRKEGGTDTQYF.

V and J are TRBV24-1 and TRBJ2-3, with a weak D call TRBD2 (6 bases). In germline, CDR1 is KGHDR, CDR2 SFDVKD. V was cut by 4 bases and J by 1 base, with 26 bases left in between. This CDR3 contains 20 residues. The CDR3 here is CATSDRGTVTREVRTDTQYF. DNA for the CDR3: TGTGCCACCAGTGACCGGGGGACCGTCACTCGAGAGGTGCGCACAGATACGCAGTATTTT.

The chain is built from TRBV7-9 and TRBJ2-2; unclear D gene. Trimming took 3 bases from V and 8 from J, leaving 7 bases between them. This CDR3 spans 12 amino acids. Germline CDR1 SEHNR, CDR2 FQNEAQ (reference sequence). This CDR3 reads CASSFGEGELFF. The CDR3 coding sequence is TGTGCCAGCAGCTTTGGGGAAGGGGAGCTGTTTTTT.

This clone was detected only once. The chain employs TRBV2 and TRBJ1-1, with D tentatively TRBD1 (6 bases). This CDR3 comprises 12 residues. Germline lookup yields CDR1 SNHLY and CDR2 FYNNEI. V lost 8 bases and J lost 8, with 15 bases in between. The CDR3 region is CASWRIDREAFF. As DNA, the CDR3 is TGTGCCAGCTGGAGAATCGACAGGGAAGCTTTCTTT.

This clone was counted once. This rearrangement joins TRBV9 to TRBJ1-3, with 9 bases that match TRBD1. The CDR3 consists of 15 residues. V lost 4 bases and J lost 4; bases outside the gene matches: 6. Germline V gene lookup returns CDR1 SGDLS and CDR2 YYNGEE. The CDR3 loop reads CASSRQGEGGNTIYF. The DNA of the CDR3 is TGTGCCAGCAGCAGACAGGGGGAGGGAGGAAACACCATATATTTT.

The J gene is TRBJ1-6, the V gene TRBV27, with TRBD1 matching over 10 bases. The length of the CDR3 is 15 residues. Germline trimming cut 3 bases from V and 9 bases from J; bases unmatched to any gene: 5. Germline loops: CDR1 MNHEY, CDR2 SMNVEV (reference sequence). The CDR3 region has the DNA TGTGCCAGCAGTTTCCAGGGACAGGGGATTTCACCCCTCCACTTT. It is translated as CASSFQGQGISPLHF.

This clone was found a few times. V gene TRBV7-3 combines with J gene TRBJ2-2; D not certain. The CDR3 covers 16 residues. Trimming took 2 bases from V and 0 from J, leaving 10 bases between them. Germline-derived CDR1 and CDR2 are SGHTA and FQGTGA. CDR3 in amino acids: CASSLSGQSNTGELFF. CDR3 DNA: TGTGCCAGCAGCTTATCCGGGCAATCGAACACCGGGGAGCTGTTTTTT.

This chain joins TRBV19 and TRBJ1-2; D ambiguous. There are 15 residues in the CDR3. The V end lost 2 bases, the J end lost 0 bases, and 10 bases lay between the germline ends. The germline V gene has CDR1 LNHDA and CDR2 SQIVND (reference sequence). CDR3 sequence: CASSISGSPNYGYTF. CDR3 coding DNA: TGTGCCAGTAGTATATCGGGCAGTCCTAACTATGGCTACACCTTC.

The genes are TRBV11-2 and TRBJ1-2; D perhaps matches TRBD1 (6 bases). Trimming stripped 5 bases from V and 0 bases from J, with 19 bases between. CDR3 size: 17 residues. Germline CDR1 and CDR2: SGHAT and FQNNGV. CDR3 loop: CASSARGHPKANYGYTF. The CDR3 nucleotides are TGTGCCAGCAGCGCCCGGGGACACCCGAAAGCTAACTATGGCTACACCTTC.

V is TRBV30 and J is TRBJ1-2; D gene unclear. From germline, CDR1 is GTSNPN and CDR2 SVGIG (reference sequence). This CDR3 contains 12 residues. Trimming removed 1 base at V and 2 bases at J, with 5 bases between. The CDR3 region has the DNA TGTGCCTGGAGTGGGACCAACTATGGCTACACCTTC. Its protein is CAWSGTNYGYTF.

DNA for the CDR3: TGCGCCAGCAGCTTGGGTCTAGGGACACCAGGGCTCGGGGCTGAAGCTTTCTTT. Amino acids: CASSLGLGTPGLGAEAFF. The chain couples TRBV5-1 to TRBJ1-1, with D maybe TRBD1 (6 bases). Germline V gene data show CDR1 as SGHRS and CDR2 as YFSETQ. Trimming removed 0 bases from V and 6 bases from J, with 24 bases in between. The CDR3 is made up of 18 amino acids.

V is TRBV24-1 and J is TRBJ2-2, with 8 bases aligning to TRBD1. CDR3 length: 16 residues. V gave up 4 bases and J gave up 2 bases; unmatched junction bases: 5. The germline V gene encodes CDR1 KGHDR and CDR2 SFDVKD. The CDR3 sequence is CATSEPGQGNTGELFF. CDR3 DNA sequence: TGTGCCACCAGTGAGCCCGGACAGGGAAACACCGGGGAGCTGTTTTTT.

The chain has TRBV5-1 and TRBJ2-3; D is perhaps TRBD2 (6 bases). This CDR3 spans 14 amino acids. Trimming left V 4 bases short and J 3 bases short, with 12 bases between. The germline V gene has CDR1 SGHRS and CDR2 YFSETQ. CDR3 loop: CASSPLEGTDTQYF. In DNA, the CDR3 is TGCGCCAGCAGCCCCCTGGAGGGGACAGATACGCAGTATTTT.

The rearrangement joins TRBV24-1 to TRBJ1-4, with D perhaps TRBD1 (5 bases). CDR3 length: 14 amino acids. V lost 3 bases to trimming and J lost 7 bases, with 11 bases between them. Germline V lookup: CDR1 KGHDR, CDR2 SFDVKD. CDR3 DNA: TGTGCCACCAGTGATCCCCGACAGACTGAAAAACTGTTTTTT. Protein sequence: CATSDPRQTEKLFF.

The rearrangement links TRBV12-3 or TRBV12-4 to TRBJ2-3; D gene unclear. The germline V and J ends were trimmed by 2 bases and 6 bases, with 3 bases remaining between them. The CDR3 extends over 11 amino acids. CDR3 in amino acids: CASSLTDTQYF. The CDR3 nucleotides are TGTGCCAGCAGTTTAACGGATACGCAGTATTTT.

V is TRBV5-1 and J is TRBJ2-3, with D perhaps TRBD1 or TRBD2 (5 bases each). The germline V and J ends were trimmed by 0 bases and 3 bases, with 5 bases remaining between them. This CDR3 contains 13 residues. CDR1 SGHRS and CDR2 YFSETQ come from the germline V gene. DNA of the CDR3: TGCGCCAGCAGCTTGGGGGGGACAGATACGCAGTATTTT. As protein: CASSLGGTDTQYF.

The chain recombines TRBV5-1 with TRBJ2-4; D gene unclear. This CDR3 is 17 amino acids long. Germline V gives CDR1 SGHRS, CDR2 YFSETQ. V was clipped by 2 bases and J by 2 bases, with 17 bases between them. The CDR3 nucleotides are TGCGCCAGCAGCTTTGGTATTGGCTCCGTTACCAAAAACATTCAGTACTTC. This encodes CASSFGIGSVTKNIQYF. The full variable domain, with the rest looked up from reference TRBV5-1 and TRBJ2-4, is KAGVTQTPRYLIKTRGQQVTLSCSPISGHRSVSWYQQTPGQGLQFLFEYFSETQRNKGNFPGRFSGRQFSNSRSEMNVSTLELGDSALYLCASSFGIGSVTKNIQYFGAGTRLSVL.

The rearrangement uses TRBV4-3 and TRBJ1-4; maybe TRBD1 (5 bases). Trimming cost V 1 base and J 0 bases, with 12 bases left between them. This CDR3 contains 17 residues. The germline CDR1 and CDR2 sequences are LGHNA and YSLEER. The CDR3 here is CASSQGGSGTTNEKLFF. The CDR3 DNA reads TGCGCCAGCAGCCAAGGGGGGTCGGGGACAACTAATGAAAAACTGTTTTTT.

This chain links TRBV5-4 with TRBJ2-1; D gene ambiguous. Between the trimmed V and J ends, which lost 4 bases and 0 bases, there was a span of 8 bases. The CDR3 is 14 amino acids. In germline, CDR1 is SGHNT, CDR2 YYREEE (reference sequence). CDR3 sequence: CASSAYSSYNEQFF. In DNA form, the CDR3 reads TGTGCCAGCAGCGCCTACAGCTCCTACAATGAGCAGTTCTTC.

V gene TRBV12-3 or TRBV12-4 combines with J gene TRBJ2-3; D possibly corresponds to TRBD1 (6 bases). The ends were cut back, 7 bases at V and 3 bases at J, with 11 bases in the middle. This CDR3 contains 13 residues. CDR3 loop: CASKKGVTDTQYF. In nucleotides, the CDR3 is TGTGCCAGCAAAAAGGGGGTGACAGATACGCAGTATTTT.

The chain uses TRBV12-3 or TRBV12-4 and TRBJ1-1; possible D gene TRBD1, 6 bases. The ends were cut back, 4 bases at V and 6 bases at J, with 12 bases in the middle. CDR3 size: 13 residues. CDR3 in DNA: TGTGCCAGCAGTTACGTACAGGGCCCTGAAGCTTTCTTT. It codes for CASSYVQGPEAFF.

J is TRBJ1-2 and V is TRBV18, with 9 bases that match TRBD1. Trimming removed 8 bases from V and 4 bases from J; junction bases left unmatched: 8. Germline V gene data show CDR1 as KGHSH and CDR2 as LQKENI. The CDR3 totals 14 residues. The CDR3 region has the DNA TGTGCCAGCGGGTTGACAGGGGGGACCTATGGCTACACCTTC. Amino acid sequence: CASGLTGGTYGYTF. Drawing the rest from reference TRBV18 and TRBJ1-2, the complete variable domain is NAGVMQNPRHLVRRRGQEARLRCSPMKGHSHVYWYRQLPEEGLKFMVYLQKENIIDESGMPKERFSAEFPKEGPSILRIQQVVRGDSAAYFCASGLTGGTYGYTFGSGTRLTVV.

The chain carries TRBV5-6 and TRBJ2-2; 7 bases agree with TRBD2. The CDR3 loop spans 17 amino acids. Germline V gene sequence: CDR1 SGHDT, CDR2 YYEEEE. Trimming at V came to 1 base and at J to 4 bases, leaving 10 bases not matched to a gene. CDR3 bases: TGTGCCAGCAGCTTGTGGGGGGGAGGCCGAAGCACCGGGGAGCTGTTTTTT. Its protein product is CASSLWGGGRSTGELFF.

The chain's CDR3 is CATSDPGTGGDTQYF. CDR3 coding DNA: TGTGCCACCAGTGACCCCGGGACAGGGGGAGATACGCAGTATTTT. This chain uses TRBV24-1 with TRBJ2-3; the match to TRBD1 covers 11 bases. With V trimmed by 4 bases and J by 5 bases, 4 bases remained unmatched. The CDR3 totals 15 residues. CDR1 and CDR2 (germline): KGHDR, SFDVKD.

J is TRBJ2-3 and V is TRBV2, with D perhaps matching TRBD1 (7 bases). This CDR3 comprises 16 residues. The V end lost 7 bases, the J end lost 0 bases, and 17 bases lay between the germline ends. In germline, CDR1 is SNHLY, CDR2 FYNNEI. The CDR3, as DNA: TGTGCCAGCAACTCACTGCGGGACAGTAGCACAGATACGCAGTATTTT. This translates into CASNSLRDSSTDTQYF.